The clone carrying this TCR beta chain was seen once. The antigen remains undetermined. Assay: immunoSEQ multiplex PCR; the TCRdb copy retains only in-frame clones and omits some. The sample gives roughly 120,000 clones, approximately 90% of which show up once; more than 7.5% is in the top ten. These data belong to a study of T cell responses to AZD1222 COVID-19 vaccine. Study-wide points: Most donors were white British, females outnumbered males, and clonal diversity was possibly underestimated. Per reports, nearly half of all spike-specific TCRs target regions that are unmutated in variants.

The CDR3 sequence is 15 residues long. CDR1 is GTSNPN and CDR2 is SVGIG in the germline V gene (reference sequence). V was shortened by 4 bases and J by 4 bases, with 14 bases between the two germline ends. This clonotype was obtained from an adult in good health. The sample consisted of peripheral blood, taken on day 0 of AZD1222 vaccination. This rearrangement joins TRBV30 to TRBJ1-6; no clear D gene. The CDR3 DNA reads TGTGCCTGGAAAAGTACCGCCTCTTATAATTCACCCCTCCACTTT. This sequence encodes CAWKSTASYNSPLHF.